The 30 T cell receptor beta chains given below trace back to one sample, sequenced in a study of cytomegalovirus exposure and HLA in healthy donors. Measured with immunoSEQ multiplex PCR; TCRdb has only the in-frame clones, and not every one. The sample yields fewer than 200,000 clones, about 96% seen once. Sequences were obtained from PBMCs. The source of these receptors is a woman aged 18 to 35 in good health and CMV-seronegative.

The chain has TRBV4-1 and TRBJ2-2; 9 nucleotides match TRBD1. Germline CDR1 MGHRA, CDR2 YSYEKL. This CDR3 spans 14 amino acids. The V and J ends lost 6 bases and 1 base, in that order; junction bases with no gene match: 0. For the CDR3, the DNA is TGCGCCAGCAGGGGACAGGGGAACACCGGGGAGCTGTTTTTT. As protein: CASRGQGNTGELFF.

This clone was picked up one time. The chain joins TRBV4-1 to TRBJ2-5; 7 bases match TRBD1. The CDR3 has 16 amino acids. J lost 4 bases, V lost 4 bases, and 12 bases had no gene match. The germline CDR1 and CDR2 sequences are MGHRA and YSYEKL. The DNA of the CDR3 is TGCGCCAGCAGCCGTGGGTCTTCCGACAGGGTAGAGACCCAGTACTTC. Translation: CASSRGSSDRVETQYF.

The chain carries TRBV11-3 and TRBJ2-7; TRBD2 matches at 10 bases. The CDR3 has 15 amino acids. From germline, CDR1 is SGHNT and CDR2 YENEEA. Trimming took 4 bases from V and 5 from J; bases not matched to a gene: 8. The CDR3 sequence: CASSYSLAGANEQYF. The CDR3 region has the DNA TGTGCCAGCAGCTACTCCCTAGCGGGGGCCAACGAGCAGTACTTC. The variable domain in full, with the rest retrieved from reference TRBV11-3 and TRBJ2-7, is EAGVVQSPRYKIIEKKQPVAFWCNPISGHNTLYWYLQNLGQGPELLIRYENEEAVDDSQLPKDRFSAERLKGVDSTLKIQPAELGDSAVYLCASSYSLAGANEQYFGPGTRLTVT.

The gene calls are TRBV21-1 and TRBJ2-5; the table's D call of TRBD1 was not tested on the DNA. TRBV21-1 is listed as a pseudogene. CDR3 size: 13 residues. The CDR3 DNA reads TGTGCCAGCAGCAAACTTCAGGGGGAGACCCAGTACTTC. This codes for CASSKLQGETQYF.

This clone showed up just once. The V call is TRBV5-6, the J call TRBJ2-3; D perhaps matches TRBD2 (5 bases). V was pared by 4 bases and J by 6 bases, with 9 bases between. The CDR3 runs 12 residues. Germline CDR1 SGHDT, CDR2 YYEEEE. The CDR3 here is CASSPRGDTQYF. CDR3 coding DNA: TGTGCCAGCAGCCCACGAGGGGATACGCAGTATTTT.

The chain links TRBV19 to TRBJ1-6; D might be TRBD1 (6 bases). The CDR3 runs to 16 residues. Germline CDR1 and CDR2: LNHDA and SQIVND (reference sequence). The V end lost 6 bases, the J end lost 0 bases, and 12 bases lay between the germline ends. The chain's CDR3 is CASSPTGDSYNSPLHF. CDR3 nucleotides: TGTGCCAGTAGCCCGACAGGCGACTCCTATAATTCACCCCTCCACTTT. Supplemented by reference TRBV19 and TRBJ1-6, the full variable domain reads DGGITQSPKYLFRKEGQNVTLSCEQNLNHDAMYWYRQDPGQGLRLIYYSQIVNDFQKGDIAEGYSVSREKKESFPLTVTSAQKNPTAFYLCASSPTGDSYNSPLHFGNGTRLTVT.

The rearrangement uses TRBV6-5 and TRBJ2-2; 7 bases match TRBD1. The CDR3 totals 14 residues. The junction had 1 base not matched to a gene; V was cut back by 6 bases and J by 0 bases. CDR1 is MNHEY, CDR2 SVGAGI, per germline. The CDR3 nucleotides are TGTGCCAGCAGGGGACAGCCGAACACCGGGGAGCTGTTTTTT. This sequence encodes CASRGQPNTGELFF.

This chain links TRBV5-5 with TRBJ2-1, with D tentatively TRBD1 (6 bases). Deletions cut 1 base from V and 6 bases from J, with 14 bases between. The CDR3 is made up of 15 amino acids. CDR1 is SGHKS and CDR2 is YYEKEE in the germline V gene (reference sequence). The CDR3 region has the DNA TGTGCCAGCAGCTTGACGTCAGGGGTCGGCAATGAGCAGTTCTTC. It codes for CASSLTSGVGNEQFF.

In nucleotides, the CDR3 is TGTGCCAGTAGCCTCACAGCTGGGGCCAACGTCCTGACTTTC. This sequence encodes CASSLTAGANVLTF. The rearrangement joins TRBV19 to TRBJ2-6; no definite D call. The CDR3 extends over 14 amino acids. Trimming took off 6 bases at V and 2 bases at J, with 8 bases between the two ends. Germline CDR1 and CDR2: LNHDA and SQIVND (reference sequence). The variable domain in full, completed from reference TRBV19 and TRBJ2-6, reads DGGITQSPKYLFRKEGQNVTLSCEQNLNHDAMYWYRQDPGQGLRLIYYSQIVNDFQKGDIAEGYSVSREKKESFPLTVTSAQKNPTAFYLCASSLTAGANVLTFGAGSRLTVL.

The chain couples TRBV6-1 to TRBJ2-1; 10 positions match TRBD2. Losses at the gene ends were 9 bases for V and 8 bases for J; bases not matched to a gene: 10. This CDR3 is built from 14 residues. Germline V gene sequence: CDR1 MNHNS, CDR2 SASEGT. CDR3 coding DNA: TGTGCCAGTATAAGGGGACTAGCGTCCGATGAGCAGTTCTTC. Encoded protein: CASIRGLASDEQFF.

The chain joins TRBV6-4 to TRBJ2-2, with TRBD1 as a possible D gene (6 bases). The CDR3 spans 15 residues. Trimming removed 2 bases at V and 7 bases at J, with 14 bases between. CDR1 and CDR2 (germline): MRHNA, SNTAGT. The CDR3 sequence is CASSDTTGSGGELFF. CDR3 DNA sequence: TGTGCCAGCAGTGACACCACAGGGTCGGGCGGGGAGCTGTTTTTT.

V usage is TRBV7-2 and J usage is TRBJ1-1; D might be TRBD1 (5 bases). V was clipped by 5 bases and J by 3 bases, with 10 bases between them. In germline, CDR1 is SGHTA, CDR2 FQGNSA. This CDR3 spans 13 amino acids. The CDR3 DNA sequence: TGTGCCAGCAGCCCCTCAGGGTACACTGAAGCTTTCTTT. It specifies CASSPSGYTEAFF.

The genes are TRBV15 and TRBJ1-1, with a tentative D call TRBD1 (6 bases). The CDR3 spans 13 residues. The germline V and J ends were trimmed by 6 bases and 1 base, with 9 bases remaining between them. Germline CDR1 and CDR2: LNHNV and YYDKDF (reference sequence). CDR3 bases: TGTGCCACCAGTGGACAGTGGAACACTGAAGCTTTCTTT. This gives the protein CATSGQWNTEAFF.

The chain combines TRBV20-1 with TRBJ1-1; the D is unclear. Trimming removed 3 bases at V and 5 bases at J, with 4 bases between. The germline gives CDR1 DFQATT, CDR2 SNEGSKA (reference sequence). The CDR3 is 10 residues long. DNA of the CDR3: TGCAGTGCTAGCAGGACTGAAGCTTTCTTT. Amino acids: CSASRTEAFF.

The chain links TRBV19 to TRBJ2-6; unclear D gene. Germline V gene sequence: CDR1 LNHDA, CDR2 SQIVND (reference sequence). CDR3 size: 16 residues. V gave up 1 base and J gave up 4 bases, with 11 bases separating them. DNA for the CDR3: TGTGCCAGTAGTATAGTCTGGGCCTTGGGGGCCAACGTCCTGACTTTC. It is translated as CASSIVWALGANVLTF.

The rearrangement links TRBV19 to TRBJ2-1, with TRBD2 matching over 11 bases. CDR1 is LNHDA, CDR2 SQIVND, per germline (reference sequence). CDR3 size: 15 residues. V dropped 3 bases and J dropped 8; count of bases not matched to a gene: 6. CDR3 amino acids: CASSIGSGGADEQFF. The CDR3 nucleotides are TGTGCCAGTAGTATTGGTAGCGGGGGGGCCGATGAGCAGTTCTTC.

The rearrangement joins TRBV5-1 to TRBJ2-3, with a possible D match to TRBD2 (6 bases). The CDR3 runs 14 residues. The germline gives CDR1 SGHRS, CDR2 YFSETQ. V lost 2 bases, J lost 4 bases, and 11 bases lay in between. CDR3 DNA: TGCGCCAGCAGCTTCGGGGGAGTCTCAGATACGCAGTATTTT. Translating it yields CASSFGGVSDTQYF.

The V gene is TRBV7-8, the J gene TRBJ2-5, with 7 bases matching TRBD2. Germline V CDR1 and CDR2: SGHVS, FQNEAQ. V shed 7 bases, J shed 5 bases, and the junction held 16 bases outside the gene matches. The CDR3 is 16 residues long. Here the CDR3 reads CASTLWGGLGQETQYF. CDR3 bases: TGTGCCAGCACACTCTGGGGGGGTTTGGGTCAGGAGACCCAGTACTTC.

DNA of the CDR3: TGTGCCAGCAGCCGGGACAGGGGAGGTGGCTACACCTTC. Protein: CASSRDRGGGYTF. The chain is built from TRBV6-6 and TRBJ1-2, with TRBD1 matching 10 bases. CDR1 and CDR2 from the germline V gene are MNHNY and SVGAGI (reference sequence). The trim removed 6 bases at V and 7 bases at J, leaving 5 bases unmatched. The CDR3 runs to 13 residues.

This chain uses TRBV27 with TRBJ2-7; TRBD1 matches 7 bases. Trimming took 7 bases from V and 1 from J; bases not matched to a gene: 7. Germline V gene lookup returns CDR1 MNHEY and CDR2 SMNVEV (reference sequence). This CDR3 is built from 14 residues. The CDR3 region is CASKNQGQSYEQYF. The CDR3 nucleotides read TGTGCCAGCAAAAACCAGGGACAGTCCTACGAGCAGTACTTC.

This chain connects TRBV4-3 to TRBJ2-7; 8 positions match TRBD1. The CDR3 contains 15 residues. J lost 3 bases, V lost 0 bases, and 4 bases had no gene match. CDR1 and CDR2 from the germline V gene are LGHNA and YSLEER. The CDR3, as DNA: TGCGCCAGCAGCCAAGATTTCGGGACAGGCTACGAGCAGTACTTC. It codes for CASSQDFGTGYEQYF.

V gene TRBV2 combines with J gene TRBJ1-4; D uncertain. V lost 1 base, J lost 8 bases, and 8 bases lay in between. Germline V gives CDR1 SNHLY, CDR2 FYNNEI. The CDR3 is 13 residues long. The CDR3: CASSEGAGEKLFF. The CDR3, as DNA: TGTGCCAGCAGTGAAGGGGCCGGCGAAAAACTGTTTTTT.

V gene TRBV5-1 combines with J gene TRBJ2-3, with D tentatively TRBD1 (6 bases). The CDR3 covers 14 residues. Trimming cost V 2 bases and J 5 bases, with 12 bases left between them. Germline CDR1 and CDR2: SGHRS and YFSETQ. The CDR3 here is CASSLSARGDTQYF. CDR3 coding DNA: TGCGCCAGCAGCTTATCCGCCAGGGGAGATACGCAGTATTTT.

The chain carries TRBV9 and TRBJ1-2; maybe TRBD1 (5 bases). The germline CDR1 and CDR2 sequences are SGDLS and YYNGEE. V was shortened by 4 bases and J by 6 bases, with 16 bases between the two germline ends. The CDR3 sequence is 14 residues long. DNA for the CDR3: TGTGCCAGCAGCCCTCTAGGGGCTAGGGATGGCTACACCTTC. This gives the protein CASSPLGARDGYTF.

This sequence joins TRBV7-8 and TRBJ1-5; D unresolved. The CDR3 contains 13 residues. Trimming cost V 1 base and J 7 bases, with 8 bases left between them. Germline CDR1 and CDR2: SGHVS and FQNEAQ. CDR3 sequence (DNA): TGTGCCAGCAGCTTAGGGGGAGACCAGCCCCAGCATTTT. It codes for CASSLGGDQPQHF.

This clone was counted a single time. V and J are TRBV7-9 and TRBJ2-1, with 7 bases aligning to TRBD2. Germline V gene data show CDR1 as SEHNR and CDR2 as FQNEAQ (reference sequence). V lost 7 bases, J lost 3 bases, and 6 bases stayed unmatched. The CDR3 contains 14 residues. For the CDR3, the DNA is TGTGCCAGCACGGTGGCGGGGGTCTACAATGAGCAGTTCTTC. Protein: CASTVAGVYNEQFF.

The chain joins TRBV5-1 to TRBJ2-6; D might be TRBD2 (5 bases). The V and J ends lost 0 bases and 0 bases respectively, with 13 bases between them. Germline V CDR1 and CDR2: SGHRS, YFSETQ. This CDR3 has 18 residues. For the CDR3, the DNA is TGCGCCAGCAGCTTGGAGGCCGGGGAAGGCTCTGGGGCCAACGTCCTGACTTTC. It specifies CASSLEAGEGSGANVLTF.

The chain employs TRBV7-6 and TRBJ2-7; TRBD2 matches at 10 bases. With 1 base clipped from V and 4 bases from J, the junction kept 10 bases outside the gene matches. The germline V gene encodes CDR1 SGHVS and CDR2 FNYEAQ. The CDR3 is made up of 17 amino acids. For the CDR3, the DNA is TGTGCCAGCAGCTTAGAGTGGGCTAGCGGGGGCCTTTACGAGCAGTACTTC. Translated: CASSLEWASGGLYEQYF.

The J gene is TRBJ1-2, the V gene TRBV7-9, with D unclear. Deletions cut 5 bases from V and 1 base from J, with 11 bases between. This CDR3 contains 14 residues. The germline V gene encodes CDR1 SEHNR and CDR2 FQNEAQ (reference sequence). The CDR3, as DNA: TGTGCCAGCAGCCCTTCGGACTTTAACTATGGCTACACCTTC. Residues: CASSPSDFNYGYTF.

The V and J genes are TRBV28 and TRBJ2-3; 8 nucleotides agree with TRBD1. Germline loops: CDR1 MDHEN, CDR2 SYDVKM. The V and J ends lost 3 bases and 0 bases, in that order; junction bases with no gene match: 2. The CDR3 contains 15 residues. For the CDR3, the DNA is TGTGCCAGCAGTTTCGGGACAGGTAGCACAGATACGCAGTATTTT. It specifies CASSFGTGSTDTQYF.